The clone carrying this T cell receptor (beta chain) was counted a single time. Here the CDR3 omits its conserved ending phenylalanine or tryptophan, so a read error is the likely source. V lost 5 bases to trimming and J lost 0 bases, with 8 bases between them. Looked up from germline, CDR1 is SNHLY and CDR2 is FYNNEI. The CDR3 spans 13 residues. The authors amplified TCR beta CDR3 regions, and they did so from RNA transcripts for repertoire sequencing. The first round was an RT-PCR with HTBI primers, and the second round was a multiplex PCR. TCRdb itself ran the multiplex PCR reads through MiXCR, one entry per CDR3 protein. The data hold around 670,000 distinct CDR3 sequences, with roughly two fifths observed a single time. This entry belongs to a study of Graves' ophthalmopathy and Graves' hyperthyroidism.

Sequences were obtained from peripheral blood. This chain connects TRBV2 to TRBJ2-7, with a possible D match to TRBD2 (6 bases). This TCR was recovered from an adult man with Graves' ophthalmopathy. CDR3: CASSLRGSYEQYL. For the CDR3, the DNA is TGTGCCAGCAGTTTGCGGGGCTCCTACGAGCAGTACCTC.